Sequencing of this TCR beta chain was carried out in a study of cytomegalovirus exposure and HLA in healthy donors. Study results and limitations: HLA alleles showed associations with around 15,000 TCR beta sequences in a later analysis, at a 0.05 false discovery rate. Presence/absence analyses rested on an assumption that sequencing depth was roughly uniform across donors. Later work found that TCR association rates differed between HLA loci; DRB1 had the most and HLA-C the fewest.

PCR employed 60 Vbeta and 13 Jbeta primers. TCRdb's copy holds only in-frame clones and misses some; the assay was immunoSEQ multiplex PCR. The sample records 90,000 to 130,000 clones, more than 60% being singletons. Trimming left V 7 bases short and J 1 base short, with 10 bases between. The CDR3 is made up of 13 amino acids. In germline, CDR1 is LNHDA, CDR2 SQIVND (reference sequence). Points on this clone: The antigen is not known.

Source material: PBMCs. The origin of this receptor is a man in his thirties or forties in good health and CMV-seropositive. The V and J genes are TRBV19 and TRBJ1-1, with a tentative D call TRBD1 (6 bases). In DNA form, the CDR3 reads TGTGCCAGTAACCGGGGGGCGAACACTGAAGCTTTCTTT. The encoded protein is CASNRGANTEAFF.